The 11 T cell receptor beta chains reported below all come from one sample, sequenced in a study of type 1 regulatory T cells. TCRdb re-called the reads through MiXCR, storing one row per CDR3 protein. The sample carries more than 60,000 distinct CDR3 sequences, about 48% recorded once. Their antigens remain unidentified. The sample was cultured non-Tr1 T cells, either the whole culture or a sorted T cell fraction (not recorded which). The source is a human donor in good health.

The chain employs TRBV5-1 and TRBJ2-3, with a possible D match to TRBD1 (5 bases). The CDR3 loop spans 16 amino acids. Per the germline V gene, CDR1 is SGHRS and CDR2 is YFSETQ. V lost 4 bases to trimming and J lost 4 bases, with 19 bases between them. The DNA of the CDR3 is TGCGCCAGCAGCCCCCTCCCAGGGATCGGTGCAGATACGCAGTATTTT. Translating gives CASSPLPGIGADTQYF. Together with reference TRBV5-1 and TRBJ2-3, the CDR3 gives the full variable domain: KAGVTQTPRYLIKTRGQQVTLSCSPISGHRSVSWYQQTPGQGLQFLFEYFSETQRNKGNFPGRFSGRQFSNSRSEMNVSTLELGDSALYLCASSPLPGIGADTQYFGPGTRLTVL.

The chain joins TRBV12-3 or TRBV12-4 to TRBJ2-2; D assignment may be TRBD1 or TRBD2 (5 bases each). This CDR3 is built from 15 residues. Trimming left V 5 bases short and J 4 bases short, with 14 bases between. CDR3: CASSTGMGTTGELFF. The CDR3 region has the DNA TGTGCCAGCAGTACGGGCATGGGGACCACCGGGGAGCTGTTTTTT.

This chain links TRBV5-1 with TRBJ2-5; D tentatively reads TRBD1 or TRBD2 (6 bases each). V was trimmed by 4 bases and J by 3 bases, leaving 10 bases between them. This CDR3 comprises 13 residues. Per germline, CDR1 SGHRS and CDR2 YFSETQ. CDR3 DNA sequence: TGCGCCAGCAGCCTTAGGGGGGAAGAGACCCAGTACTTC. Its translation: CASSLRGEETQYF.

This clonotype has only a few counts. J is TRBJ2-5 and V is TRBV5-1, with 11 bases that match TRBD2. The CDR3 runs to 15 residues. Germline CDR1 and CDR2: SGHRS and YFSETQ. The J segment lost 4 bases and the V segment lost 0 bases, leaving 2 bases of the junction unmatched. CDR3 region: CASSLGLAGRETQYF. CDR3 bases: TGCGCCAGCAGCTTGGGACTAGCGGGGAGAGAGACCCAGTACTTC. Full variable domain (missing parts from reference TRBV5-1 and TRBJ2-5): KAGVTQTPRYLIKTRGQQVTLSCSPISGHRSVSWYQQTPGQGLQFLFEYFSETQRNKGNFPGRFSGRQFSNSRSEMNVSTLELGDSALYLCASSLGLAGRETQYFGPGTRLLVL.

The rearrangement links TRBV12-3 or TRBV12-4 to TRBJ2-2, with 7 positions matching TRBD1. The ends lost 3 bases at V and 5 bases at J; junction bases unmatched: 3. The CDR3 extends over 14 amino acids. The CDR3: CASSFGRGTGELFF. For the CDR3, the DNA is TGTGCCAGCAGTTTCGGCAGGGGGACCGGGGAGCTGTTTTTT.

The V and J genes are TRBV20-1 and TRBJ2-1; D is unclear. This CDR3 region has 12 residues. V was cut by 3 bases and J by 5 bases, with 8 bases left in between. CDR1 DFQATT and CDR2 SNEGSKA come from the germline V gene (reference sequence). CDR3 region: CSASPSHNEQFF. In nucleotides, the CDR3 is TGCAGTGCTAGCCCCTCACACAATGAGCAGTTCTTC.

The table lists this clonotype with a count of one. This chain uses TRBV20-1 with TRBJ1-1; D is possibly TRBD1 (5 bases). Between the trimmed V and J ends, which lost 3 bases and 7 bases, there was a span of 18 bases. The CDR3 is 14 amino acids. The germline gives CDR1 DFQATT, CDR2 SNEGSKA (reference sequence). CDR3 in DNA: TGCAGTGCTAGGGACAACTCAATCGGGGGTGAAGCTTTCTTT. Translation gives CSARDNSIGGEAFF.

This chain links TRBV12-3 or TRBV12-4 with TRBJ2-3, with TRBD1 identical over 9 bases. The CDR3 is made up of 17 amino acids. The ends lost 5 bases at V and 7 bases at J; junction bases unmatched: 16. The CDR3 loop reads CASSPGTGRGVGYTQYF. DNA of the CDR3: TGTGCCAGCAGTCCCGGGACAGGGAGGGGCGTTGGGTATACGCAGTATTTT.

The rearrangement joins TRBV5-1 to TRBJ2-2; D is uncertain. CDR1 and CDR2 (germline): SGHRS, YFSETQ. This CDR3 has 12 amino acids. V was cut by 4 bases and J by 5 bases, with 6 bases left in between. The CDR3 region is CASSPETGELFF. The CDR3 DNA is TGCGCCAGCAGCCCAGAAACCGGGGAGCTGTTTTTT.

V usage is TRBV15 and J usage is TRBJ1-2; D is unresolved. Per the germline V gene, CDR1 is LNHNV and CDR2 is YYDKDF (reference sequence). Trimming pared 1 base from V and 2 bases from J, leaving 5 bases between. This CDR3 comprises 13 residues. Written as DNA, the CDR3 is TGTGCCACCAGCAGAGGATGGAACTATGGCTACACCTTC. Its translation: CATSRGWNYGYTF.

There are many counts of this clonotype. The J gene is TRBJ1-2, the V gene TRBV20-1, with 9 bases identical to TRBD1. From germline, CDR1 is DFQATT and CDR2 SNEGSKA (reference sequence). V lost 6 bases to trimming and J lost 4 bases; unmatched junction nucleotides: 9. The CDR3 consists of 14 residues. This CDR3 is CSATETGGVYGYTF. CDR3 in DNA: TGCAGTGCCACAGAGACAGGGGGGGTCTATGGCTACACCTTC.